This T cell receptor (beta chain) appears in the sequencing data of a study of cytomegalovirus exposure and HLA in healthy donors. Whole-study context: Roughly 180 million T cells yielded more than 90 million unique TCR beta sequences, as an earlier analysis found. Points from the study as a whole: TCR beta chains associated with HLA were, in a later analysis, more clonally expanded than equally common others. A later analysis found most CMV-associated TCR beta chains apparently HLA-restricted.

The study ran its PCR with 60 Vbeta and 13 Jbeta primers. This table comes from immunoSEQ multiplex PCR, and its TCRdb copy is limited to in-frame clones, with some not included. The sample holds about 160,000 clones, approximately 80% seen once. A single count supports this clone. Its specificity is unknown. Healthy people donating bone marrow made up the donors. The sequenced sample was PBMCs. This clonotype was obtained from a man in his fifties in good health and CMV-seropositive.

CDR3 DNA sequence: TGTGCCAGCAGACCCGGCGGAGGCGAGCAGTACTTC. It specifies CASRPGGGEQYF. The rearrangement joins TRBV6-5 to TRBJ2-7; tentatively, D is TRBD2 (5 bases). The CDR3 length is 12 residues. The V end lost 6 bases, the J end lost 6 bases, and 12 bases lay between the germline ends. CDR1 and CDR2 (germline): MNHEY, SVGAGI.